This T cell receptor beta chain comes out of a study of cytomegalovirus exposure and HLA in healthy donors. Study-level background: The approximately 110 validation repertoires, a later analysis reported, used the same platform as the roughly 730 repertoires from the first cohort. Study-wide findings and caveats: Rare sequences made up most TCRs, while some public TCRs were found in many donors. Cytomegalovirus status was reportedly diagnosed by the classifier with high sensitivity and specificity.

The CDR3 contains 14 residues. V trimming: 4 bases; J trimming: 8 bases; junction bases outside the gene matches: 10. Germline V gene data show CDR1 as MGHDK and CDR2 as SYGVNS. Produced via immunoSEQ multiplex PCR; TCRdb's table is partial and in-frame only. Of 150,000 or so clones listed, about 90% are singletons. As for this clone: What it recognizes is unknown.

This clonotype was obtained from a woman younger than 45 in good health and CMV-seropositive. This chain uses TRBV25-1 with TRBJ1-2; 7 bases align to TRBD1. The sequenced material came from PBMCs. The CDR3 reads CASSGQGWVEGYTF. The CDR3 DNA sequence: TGTGCCAGCAGTGGACAGGGCTGGGTGGAAGGCTACACCTTC.